This T cell receptor (beta chain) stems from a study of blood T cells in healthy people across ages. CDR3 length equals 11 residues. Germline V gene sequence: CDR1 DFQATT, CDR2 SNEGSKA (reference sequence). V gave up 4 bases and J gave up 4 bases, with 7 bases separating them. A sample-barcoded 5' primer and a J-beta primer mix were used in a second PCR of about 7 to 12 cycles. MiXCR, run by TCRdb on the 5' RACE reads, gives a single entry per CDR3 protein. Among fewer than 750,000 distinct CDR3 sequences listed, around 48% were seen once. The TCR comes from a man older than 75 in good health. The chain employs TRBV20-1 and TRBJ1-2; D remains ambiguous. The sequenced sample consisted of blood. DNA of the CDR3: TGCAGTGCTATAGTGGGCTATGGCTACACCTTC. Its protein product is CSAIVGYGYTF.